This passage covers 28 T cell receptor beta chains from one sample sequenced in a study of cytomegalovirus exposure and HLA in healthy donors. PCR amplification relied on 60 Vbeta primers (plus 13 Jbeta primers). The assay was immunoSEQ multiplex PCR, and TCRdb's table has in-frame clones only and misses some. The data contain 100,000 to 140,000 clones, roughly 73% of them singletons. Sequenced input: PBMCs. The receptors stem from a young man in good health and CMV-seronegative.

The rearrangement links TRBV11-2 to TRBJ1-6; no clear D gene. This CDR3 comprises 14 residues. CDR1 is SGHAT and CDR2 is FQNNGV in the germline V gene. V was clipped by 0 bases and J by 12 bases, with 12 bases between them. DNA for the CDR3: TGTGCCAGCAGCTTAGACGTAGCAGCCATACCCCTCCACTTT. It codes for CASSLDVAAIPLHF. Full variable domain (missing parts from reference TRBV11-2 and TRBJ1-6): EAGVAQSPRYKIIEKRQSVAFWCNPISGHATLYWYQQILGQGPKLLIQFQNNGVVDDSQLPKDRFSAERLKGVDSTLKIQPAKLEDSAVYLCASSLDVAAIPLHFGNGTRLTVT.

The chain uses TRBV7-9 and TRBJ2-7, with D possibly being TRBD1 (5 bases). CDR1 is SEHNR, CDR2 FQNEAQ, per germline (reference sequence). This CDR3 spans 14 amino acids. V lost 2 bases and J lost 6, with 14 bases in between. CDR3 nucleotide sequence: TGTGCCAGCAGCTTACCAGGGAAACCATCCGAGCAGTACTTC. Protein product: CASSLPGKPSEQYF.

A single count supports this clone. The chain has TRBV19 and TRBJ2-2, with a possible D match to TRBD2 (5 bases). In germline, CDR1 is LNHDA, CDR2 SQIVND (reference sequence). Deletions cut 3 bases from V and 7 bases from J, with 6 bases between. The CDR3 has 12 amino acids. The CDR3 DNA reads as TGTGCCAGTAGTATGGAGGTCGGGGAGCTGTTTTTT. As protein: CASSMEVGELFF.

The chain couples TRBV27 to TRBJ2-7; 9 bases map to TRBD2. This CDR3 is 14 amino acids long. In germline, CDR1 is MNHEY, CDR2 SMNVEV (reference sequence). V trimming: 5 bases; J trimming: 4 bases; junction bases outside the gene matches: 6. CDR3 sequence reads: CASSRERGVYEQYF. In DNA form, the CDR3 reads TGTGCCAGCAGTCGGGAGCGGGGGGTATACGAGCAGTACTTC.

In DNA, the CDR3 is TGTGCCAGCAGCAGGGGGAACTATGGCTACACCTTC. It is translated as CASSRGNYGYTF. The V gene is TRBV7-9, the J gene TRBJ1-2; possible D gene TRBD1, 6 bases. Germline assignment: CDR1 SEHNR and CDR2 FQNEAQ (reference sequence). The V gene lost 5 bases and the J gene lost 2 bases, with 6 bases spanning the gap. The CDR3 runs 12 residues.

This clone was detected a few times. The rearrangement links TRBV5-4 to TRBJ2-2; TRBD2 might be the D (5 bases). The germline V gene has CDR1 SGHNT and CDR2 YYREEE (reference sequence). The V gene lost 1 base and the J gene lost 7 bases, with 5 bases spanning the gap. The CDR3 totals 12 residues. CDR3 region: CASSLRGGELFF. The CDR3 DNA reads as TGTGCCAGCAGCTTGCGGGGCGGGGAGCTGTTTTTT.

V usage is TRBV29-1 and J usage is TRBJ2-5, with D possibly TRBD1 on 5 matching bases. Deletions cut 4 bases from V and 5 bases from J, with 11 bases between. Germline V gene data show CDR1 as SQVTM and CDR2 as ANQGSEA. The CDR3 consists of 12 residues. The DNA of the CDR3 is TGCAGCGTTGTAGCAGGGTCTGAGACCCAGTACTTC. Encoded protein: CSVVAGSETQYF.

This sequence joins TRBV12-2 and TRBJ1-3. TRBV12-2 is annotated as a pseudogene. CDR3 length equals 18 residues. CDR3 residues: CASRLAPFASEAGNTIYF. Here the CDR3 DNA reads TGTGCAAGTCGCTTAGCGCCGTTCGCTAGTGAGGCGGGAAACACCATATATTTT.

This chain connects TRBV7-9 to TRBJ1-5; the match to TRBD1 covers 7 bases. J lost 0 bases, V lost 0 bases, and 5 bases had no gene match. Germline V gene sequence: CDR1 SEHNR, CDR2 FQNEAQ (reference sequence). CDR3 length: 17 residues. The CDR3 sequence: CASSLAGTAHSNQPQHF. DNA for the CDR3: TGTGCCAGCAGCTTAGCCGGGACAGCACATAGCAATCAGCCCCAGCATTTT.

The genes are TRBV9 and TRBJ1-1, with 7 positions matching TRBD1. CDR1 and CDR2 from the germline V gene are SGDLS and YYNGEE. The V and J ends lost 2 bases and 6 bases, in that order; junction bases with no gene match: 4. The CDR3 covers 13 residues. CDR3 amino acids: CASSVRTGAEAFF. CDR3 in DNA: TGTGCCAGCAGCGTGCGAACAGGGGCTGAAGCTTTCTTT.

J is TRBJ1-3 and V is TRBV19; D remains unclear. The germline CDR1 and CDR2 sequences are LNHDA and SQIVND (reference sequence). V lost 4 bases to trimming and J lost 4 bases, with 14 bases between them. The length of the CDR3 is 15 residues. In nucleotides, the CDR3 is TGTGCCAGTAGTACGCCGCGCGGGCGCGGAAACACCATATATTTT. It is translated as CASSTPRGRGNTIYF. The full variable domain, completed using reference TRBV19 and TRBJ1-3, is DGGITQSPKYLFRKEGQNVTLSCEQNLNHDAMYWYRQDPGQGLRLIYYSQIVNDFQKGDIAEGYSVSREKKESFPLTVTSAQKNPTAFYLCASSTPRGRGNTIYFGEGSWLTVV.

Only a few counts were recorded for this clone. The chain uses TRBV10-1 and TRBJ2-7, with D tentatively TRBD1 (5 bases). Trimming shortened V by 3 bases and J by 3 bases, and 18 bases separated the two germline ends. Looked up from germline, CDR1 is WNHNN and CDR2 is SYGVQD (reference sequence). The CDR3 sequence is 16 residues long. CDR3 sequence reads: CASSDMGKGNIYEQYF. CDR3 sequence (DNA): TGCGCCAGCAGTGACATGGGGAAGGGGAACATCTACGAGCAGTACTTC.

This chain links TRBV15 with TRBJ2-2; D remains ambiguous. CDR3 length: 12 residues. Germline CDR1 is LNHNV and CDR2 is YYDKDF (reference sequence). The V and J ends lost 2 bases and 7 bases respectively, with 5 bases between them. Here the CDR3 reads CATSRIYGELFF. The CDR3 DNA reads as TGTGCCACCAGCAGAATATACGGGGAGCTGTTTTTT.

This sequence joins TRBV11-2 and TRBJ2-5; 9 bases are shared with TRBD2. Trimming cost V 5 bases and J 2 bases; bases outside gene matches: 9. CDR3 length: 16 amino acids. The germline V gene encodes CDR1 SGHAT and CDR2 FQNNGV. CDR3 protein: CASSPGTSTGQETQYF. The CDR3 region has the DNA TGTGCCAGCAGCCCGGGGACTAGCACGGGTCAAGAGACCCAGTACTTC.

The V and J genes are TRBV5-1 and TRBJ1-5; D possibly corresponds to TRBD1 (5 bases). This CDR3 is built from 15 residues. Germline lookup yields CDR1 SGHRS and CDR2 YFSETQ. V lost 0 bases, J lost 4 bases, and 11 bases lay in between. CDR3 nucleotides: TGCGCCAGCAGCTTGGCCGGGCAGGGAAATCAGCCCCAGCATTTT. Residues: CASSLAGQGNQPQHF.

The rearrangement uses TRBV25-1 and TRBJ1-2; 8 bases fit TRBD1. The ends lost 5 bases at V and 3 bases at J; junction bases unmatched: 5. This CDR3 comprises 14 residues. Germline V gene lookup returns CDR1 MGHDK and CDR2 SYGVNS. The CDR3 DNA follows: TGTGCCAGCAGTCTGACAGGGGAAGACTATGGCTACACCTTC. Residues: CASSLTGEDYGYTF.

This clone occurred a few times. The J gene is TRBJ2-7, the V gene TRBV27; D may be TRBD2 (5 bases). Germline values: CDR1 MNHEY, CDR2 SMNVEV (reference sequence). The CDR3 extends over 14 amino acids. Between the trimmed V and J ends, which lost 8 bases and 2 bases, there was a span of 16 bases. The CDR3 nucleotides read TGTGCCAGCGGGCCGGGGAGTCGGGCCTACGAGCAGTACTTC. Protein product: CASGPGSRAYEQYF.

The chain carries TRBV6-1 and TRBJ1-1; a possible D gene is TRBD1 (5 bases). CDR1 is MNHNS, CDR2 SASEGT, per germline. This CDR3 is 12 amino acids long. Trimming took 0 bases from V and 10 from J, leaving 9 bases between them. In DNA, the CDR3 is TGTGCCAGCAGTGAAGCCTTCGACAGAGCTTTCTTT. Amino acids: CASSEAFDRAFF.

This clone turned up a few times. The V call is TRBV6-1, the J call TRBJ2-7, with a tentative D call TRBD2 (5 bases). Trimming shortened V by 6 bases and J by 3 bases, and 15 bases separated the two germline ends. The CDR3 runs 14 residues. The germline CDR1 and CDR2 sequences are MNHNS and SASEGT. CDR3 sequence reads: CASSTTNRDYEQYF. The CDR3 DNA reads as TGTGCCAGCAGCACTACCAACCGGGACTACGAGCAGTACTTC.

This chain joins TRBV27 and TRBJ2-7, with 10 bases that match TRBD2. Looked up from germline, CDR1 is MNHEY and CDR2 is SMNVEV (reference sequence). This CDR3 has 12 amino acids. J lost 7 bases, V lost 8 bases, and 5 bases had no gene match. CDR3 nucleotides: TGTGCCAGCGCTCCAGCGGGAGGGGAGCAGTACTTC. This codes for CASAPAGGEQYF.

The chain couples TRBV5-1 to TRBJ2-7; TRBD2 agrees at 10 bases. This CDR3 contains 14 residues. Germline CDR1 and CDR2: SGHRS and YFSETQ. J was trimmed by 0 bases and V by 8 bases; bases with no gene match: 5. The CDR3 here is CARAGLADSYEQYF. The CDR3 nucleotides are TGCGCCAGAGCTGGACTAGCGGACTCCTACGAGCAGTACTTC.

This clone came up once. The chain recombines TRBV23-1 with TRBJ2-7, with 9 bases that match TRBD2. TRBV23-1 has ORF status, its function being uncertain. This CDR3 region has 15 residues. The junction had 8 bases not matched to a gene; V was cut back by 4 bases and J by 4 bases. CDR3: CASSLQREDGYEQYF. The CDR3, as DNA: TGCGCCAGCAGTCTGCAGCGGGAGGACGGGTACGAGCAGTACTTC.

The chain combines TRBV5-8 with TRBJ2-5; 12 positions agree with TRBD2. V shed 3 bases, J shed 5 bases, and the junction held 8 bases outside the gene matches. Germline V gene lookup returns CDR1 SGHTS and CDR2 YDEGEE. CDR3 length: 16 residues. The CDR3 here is CASSSGGLAGYETQYF. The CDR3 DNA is TGTGCCAGCAGCTCCGGCGGACTAGCGGGATATGAGACCCAGTACTTC.

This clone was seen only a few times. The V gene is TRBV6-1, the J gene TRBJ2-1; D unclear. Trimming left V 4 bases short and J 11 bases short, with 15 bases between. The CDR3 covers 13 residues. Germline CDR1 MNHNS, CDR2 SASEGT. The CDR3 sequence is CASSGEPRLKQFF. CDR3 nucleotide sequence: TGTGCCAGCAGTGGCGAGCCTAGGTTGAAGCAGTTCTTC.

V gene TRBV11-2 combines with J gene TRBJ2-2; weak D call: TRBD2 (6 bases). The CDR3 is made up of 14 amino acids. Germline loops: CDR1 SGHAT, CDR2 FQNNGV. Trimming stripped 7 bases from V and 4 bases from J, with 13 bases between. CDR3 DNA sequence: TGTGCCAGCAACCGACTAGTAGGCACCGGGGAGCTGTTTTTT. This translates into CASNRLVGTGELFF.

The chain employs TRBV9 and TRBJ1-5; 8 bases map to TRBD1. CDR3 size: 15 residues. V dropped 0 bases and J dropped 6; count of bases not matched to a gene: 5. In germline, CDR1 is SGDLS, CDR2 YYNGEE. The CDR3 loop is CASSVGQGIGQPQHF. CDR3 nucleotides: TGTGCCAGCAGCGTAGGACAGGGGATCGGTCAGCCCCAGCATTTT.

The CDR3 nucleotides are TGTGCCAGCAGTGAACCCGGGGCTATAGCGGGAGGGAACTACAATGAGCAGTTCTTC. Its translation is CASSEPGAIAGGNYNEQFF. This chain links TRBV2 with TRBJ2-1; 11 nucleotides line up with TRBD2. The CDR3 sequence is 19 residues long. Per the germline V gene, CDR1 is SNHLY and CDR2 is FYNNEI. Losses at the gene ends were 2 bases for V and 3 bases for J; bases not matched to a gene: 12.

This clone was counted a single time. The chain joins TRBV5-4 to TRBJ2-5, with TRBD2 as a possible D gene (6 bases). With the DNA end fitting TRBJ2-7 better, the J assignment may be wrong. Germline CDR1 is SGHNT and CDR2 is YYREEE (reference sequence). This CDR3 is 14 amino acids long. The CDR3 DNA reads TGTGCCAGCAGCTCGAAGGAGGGCCTGGACGAGCAGTACTTC. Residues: CASSSKEGLDEQYF.